These T cell receptor beta chains were read from a single sample in a study of CD8 T cells in ankylosing spondylitis. Using its own MiXCR run on the 5' RACE reads, TCRdb lists one record per CDR3 protein. This sample yields 250,000 to 350,000 distinct CDR3 sequences, of which over 15% are seen a single time; roughly 8% belongs to the top ten. The specimen sequenced was blood, either unsorted or a sorted T cell fraction (not recorded which). Receptors were obtained from a male donor with ankylosing spondylitis or in good health (not recorded which). Each CDR3 is given with its conserved first and last residue. D genes are given only for firm matches. Expanded clones are given a class, and other clones once, few, many or no size at all.

>-|-|TRBV12-3/TRBV12-4|TRBJ1-3
CASSPGGTSGNTIYF
TGTGCCAGCAGTCCCGGTGGAACCTCTGGAAACACCATATATTTT
>-|-|TRBV29-1|TRBJ2-5
CSVEGRQETQYF
TGCAGCGTTGAAGGACGGCAAGAGACCCAGTACTTC
>-|-|TRBV12-3/TRBV12-4|TRBJ1-1
CASSRGRKLTVEAFF
TGTGCCAGCAGTCGGGGACGCAAATTAACCGTTGAAGCTTTCTTT
>TRBD2|few|TRBV10-3|TRBJ2-1
CATSGRDNEQFF
TGTGCCACAAGCGGGAGAGATAATGAGCAGTTCTTC
>TRBD1|-|TRBV30|TRBJ1-1
CAWSEQGDTEAFF
TGTGCCTGGAGCGAACAGGGGGACACTGAAGCTTTCTTT
>-|-|TRBV20-1|TRBJ1-5
CSARSGPQGNQPQHF
TGCAGTGCTAGATCCGGACCCCAGGGAAATCAGCCCCAGCATTTT
>-|-|TRBV6-5|TRBJ2-2
CASSVGGELFF
TGTGCCAGCTCCGTGGGCGGGGAGCTGTTTTTT
>-|few|TRBV20-1|TRBJ1-5
CSALQVEGRNQPQHF
TGCAGTGCTTTACAGGTGGAGGGGAGAAATCAGCCCCAGCATTTT
>-|-|TRBV15|TRBJ1-3
CATSRGSRGSPGNTIYF
TGTGCCACCAGCAGAGGGTCCAGGGGATCGCCTGGAAACACCATATATTTT
>TRBD1|few|TRBV19|TRBJ2-2
CASSPSRQGAGELFF
TGTGCCAGTAGCCCTTCTAGACAGGGGGCCGGGGAGCTGTTTTTT
>TRBD1|few|TRBV6-1|TRBJ1-5
CASSEASGGRQPQHF
TGTGCCAGCAGTGAAGCGTCAGGGGGGCGGCAGCCCCAGCATTTT
>TRBD1|-|TRBV7-3|TRBJ2-1
CASSSTGGGDEQFF
TGTGCCAGCAGCTCGACAGGGGGGGGTGATGAGCAGTTCTTC
>-|few|TRBV4-2|TRBJ2-3
CASATGFASTDTQYF
TGTGCCAGCGCCACAGGGTTTGCTAGCACAGATACGCAGTATTTT
>-|-|TRBV18|TRBJ1-4
CASSQASQATNEKLFF
TGTGCCAGCTCACAAGCGTCACAGGCGACTAATGAAAAACTGTTTTTT
>-|-|TRBV19|TRBJ1-5
CASTTGNSNQPQHF
TGTGCCAGCACGACAGGTAATAGCAATCAGCCCCAGCATTTT
>TRBD1|-|TRBV28|TRBJ2-1
CASSGEDRGVYNEQFF
TGTGCCAGCAGTGGAGAGGACAGGGGGGTTTACAATGAGCAGTTCTTC
>-|-|TRBV12-3/TRBV12-4|TRBJ1-1
CASTPWDITNTEAFF
TGTGCCAGCACTCCTTGGGACATAACGAACACTGAAGCTTTCTTT
>TRBD1|-|TRBV5-1|TRBJ2-1
CASSSPPDRGTYNEQFF
TGCGCCAGCAGCTCCCCCCCGGACAGGGGGACCTACAATGAGCAGTTCTTC
>TRBD2|-|TRBV12-3/TRBV12-4|TRBJ2-2
CASSRTSGPTNTGELFF
TGTGCCAGCAGTCGGACTAGCGGACCTACGAACACCGGGGAGCTGTTTTTT
>TRBD1|-|TRBV7-2|TRBJ1-2
CASRITGANYGYTF
TGTGCCAGCAGGATAACAGGGGCAAACTATGGCTACACCTTC
>-|few|TRBV5-5|TRBJ2-5
CASSLGPGETQYF
TGTGCCAGCAGCTTGGGCCCGGGCGAGACCCAGTACTTC
>TRBD1|-|TRBV12-3/TRBV12-4|TRBJ2-4
CASSPTGGGNIQYF
TGTGCCAGCAGCCCGACAGGGGGAGGAAACATTCAGTACTTC
>-|-|TRBV3-1|TRBJ1-1
CASSQERRGYSEAFF
TGTGCCAGCAGCCAAGAACGGAGGGGCTACTCTGAAGCTTTCTTT
>TRBD1|-|TRBV12-3/TRBV12-4|TRBJ2-1
CASSSGTGNVNEQFF
TGTGCCAGCAGTTCCGGGACAGGGAATGTAAATGAGCAGTTCTTC
>-|-|TRBV12-3/TRBV12-4|TRBJ2-1
CASSGVNEQFF
TGTGCCAGCAGTGGCGTCAATGAGCAGTTCTTC
>TRBD1|-|TRBV28|TRBJ1-5
CASSLLGTGRGGQPQHF
TGTGCCAGCAGTTTATTAGGGACAGGGAGAGGAGGGCAGCCCCAGCATTTT
>TRBD1|few|TRBV29-1|TRBJ1-2
CSVGGTGRSYGYTF
TGCAGCGTTGGGGGGACAGGGAGGTCCTATGGCTACACCTTC